Listed below are T cell receptor beta chains from one sample, sequenced in a study of T cell therapy after organ transplantation. Antigens for these TCRs are unknown. Repertoires were generated with immunoSEQ multiplex PCR, while TCRdb's copy carries only in-frame clones and drops some. The table includes approximately 20,000 clones, around 82% detected once. Source: CD8+ T cells from blood, taken after autologous CMV-specific T cell therapy. The source of these receptors is a human patient who had received a solid organ transplant and had CMV disease. Part of the T cells may come from the graft donor. Each CDR3 is given with its conserved first and last residue. The D gene is left open where the match is weak. Size is stated for part of the rows, as once, few or many counts, or as a class when the clone is expanded.

D: -
J: TRBJ1-5
V: TRBV30
length: 13
size: few
DNA: TGTGCCTGGAGTGACAGCTTAAATCAGCCCCAGCATTTT
CDR3: CAWSDSLNQPQHF

D: TRBD1
J: TRBJ2-3
V: TRBV9
length: 16
size: -
DNA: TGTGCCAGCCAAAAGGGAACAAGGGGGCTGGGAGATACGCAGTATTTT
CDR3: CASQKGTRGLGDTQYF

D: TRBD1
J: TRBJ2-5
V: TRBV23-1
length: 14
size: few
DNA: TGCGCCAGCGGATGGACAGGGACGGTGGAGACCCAGTACTTC
CDR3: CASGWTGTVETQYF

D: TRBD2
J: TRBJ2-1
V: TRBV15
length: 16
size: -
DNA: TGTGCCACCAGCAGAGATGGAGTAGCGGGAGTAAATGAGCAGTTCTTC
CDR3: CATSRDGVAGVNEQFF

D: -
J: TRBJ2-2
V: TRBV6-4
length: 14
size: -
DNA: TGTGCCAGCAGTGACTCTCCGGAAGCCGGGGAGCTGTTTTTT
CDR3: CASSDSPEAGELFF

D: -
J: TRBJ1-1
V: TRBV19
length: 15
size: -
DNA: TGTGCCAGTAGTATAGGGGGGTTAGGGAACACTGAAGCTTTCTTT
CDR3: CASSIGGLGNTEAFF

D: TRBD1
J: TRBJ1-3
V: TRBV2
length: 15
size: -
DNA: TGTGCCAGCAGTGACGGGCAGGGGGCTGGAAACACCATATATTTT
CDR3: CASSDGQGAGNTIYF

D: TRBD1
J: TRBJ2-5
V: TRBV10-1
length: 15
size: -
DNA: TGCGCCAGCAGTGCGGGAGCGACAGGGGAAGAGACCCAGTACTTC
CDR3: CASSAGATGEETQYF

D: TRBD2
J: TRBJ2-1
V: TRBV4-1
length: 15
size: once
DNA: TGCGCCAGCAGCCACCCGACGGGAGGGGCGAGGGGCGTGTTCTTC
CDR3: CASSHPTGGARGVFF

D: -
J: TRBJ2-7
V: TRBV7-6
length: 13
size: -
DNA: TGTGCCAGCAGCCCGAGTAGGCCCCACGAGCAGTACTTC
CDR3: CASSPSRPHEQYF

D: -
J: TRBJ1-6
V: TRBV9
length: 15
size: -
DNA: TGTGCCAGCAGCGTAAGTCTGGGAGGTGGTTCACCCCTCCACTTT
CDR3: CASSVSLGGGSPLHF

D: -
J: TRBJ2-2
V: TRBV4-2
length: 15
size: -
DNA: TGTGCCAGCAGCCAAGAAAGATCCTACACCGGGGAGCTGTTTTTT
CDR3: CASSQERSYTGELFF

D: TRBD2
J: TRBJ2-2
V: TRBV15
length: 20
size: -
DNA: TGTGCCACCAGCAGAGATCCGATACTAGCGGTCTCACGGGGCACCGGGGAGCTGTTTTTT
CDR3: CATSRDPILAVSRGTGELFF

D: -
J: TRBJ2-7
V: TRBV30
length: 13
size: -
DNA: TGTGCCTGGAGAGGGGGATGGCCCTACGAGCAGTACTTC
CDR3: CAWRGGWPYEQYF

D: -
J: TRBJ2-7
V: TRBV20-1
length: 11
size: few
DNA: TGCAGTGCCTTAAGGAACTACGAGCAGTACTTC
CDR3: CSALRNYEQYF

D: TRBD2
J: TRBJ2-7
V: TRBV10-1
length: 14
size: -
DNA: TGCGCCAGCAGTGAAACTAGCGGGAGTTACGAGCAGTACTTC
CDR3: CASSETSGSYEQYF

D: -
J: TRBJ1-2
V: TRBV6-1
length: 16
size: few
DNA: TGTGCCAGCAGTGAAGCGAGGCGGACGGCTACGTTTGGCTACACCTTC
CDR3: CASSEARRTATFGYTF

D: TRBD2
J: TRBJ2-3
V: TRBV30
length: 16
size: -
DNA: TGTGCCTGGAGTGTACGAGCGGGAGAGATCACAGATACGCAGTATTTT
CDR3: CAWSVRAGEITDTQYF

D: -
J: TRBJ2-1
V: TRBV27
length: 15
size: once
DNA: TGTGCCAGCAGTTTATCAGCCAGGGCGTACAATGAGCAGTTCTTC
CDR3: CASSLSARAYNEQFF

D: TRBD1
J: TRBJ2-7
V: TRBV7-9
length: 15
size: -
DNA: TGTGCCAGCAGCGGAAAACAGGGGGTAGGGTACGAGCAGTACTTC
CDR3: CASSGKQGVGYEQYF

D: TRBD1
J: TRBJ2-7
V: TRBV27
length: 13
size: -
DNA: TGTGCCAGCAGTTTAGGGACAGGCTACGAGCAGTACTTC
CDR3: CASSLGTGYEQYF

D: -
J: TRBJ2-2
V: TRBV11-1
length: 17
size: -
DNA: TGTGCCAGCAGCTTAGCGGCCTATCAAGAAAACACCGGGGAGCTGTTTTTT
CDR3: CASSLAAYQENTGELFF

D: TRBD1
J: TRBJ2-6
V: TRBV5-6
length: 19
size: -
DNA: TGTGCCAGCAGCACCCTGGGACAGAGTTTAAGCTCTGGGGCCAACGTCCTGACTTTC
CDR3: CASSTLGQSLSSGANVLTF

D: -
J: TRBJ1-1
V: TRBV12-5
length: 13
size: -
DNA: TGTGCTAGTGGTTTGGTTGCTACCACTGAAGCTTTCTTT
CDR3: CASGLVATTEAFF